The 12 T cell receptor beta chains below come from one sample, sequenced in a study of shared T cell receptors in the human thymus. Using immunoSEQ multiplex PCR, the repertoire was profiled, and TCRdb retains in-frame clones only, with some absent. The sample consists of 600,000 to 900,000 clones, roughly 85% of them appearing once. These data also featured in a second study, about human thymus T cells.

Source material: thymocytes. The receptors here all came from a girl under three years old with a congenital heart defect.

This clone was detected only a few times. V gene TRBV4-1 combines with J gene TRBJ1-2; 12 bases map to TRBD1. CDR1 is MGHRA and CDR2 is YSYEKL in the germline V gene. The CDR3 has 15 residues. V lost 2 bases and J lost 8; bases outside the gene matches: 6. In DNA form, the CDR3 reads TGCGCCAGCAGCCAACCGGGACAGGGGGCGGGAGGCTACACCTTC. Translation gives CASSQPGQGAGGYTF.

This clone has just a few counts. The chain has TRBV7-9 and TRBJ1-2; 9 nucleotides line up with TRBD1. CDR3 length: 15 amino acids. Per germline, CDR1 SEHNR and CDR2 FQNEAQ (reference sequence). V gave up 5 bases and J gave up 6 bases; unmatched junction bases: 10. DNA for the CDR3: TGTGCCAGCAGCGCCTCTGCCGGGACAGGGAATGGCTACACCTTC. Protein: CASSASAGTGNGYTF.

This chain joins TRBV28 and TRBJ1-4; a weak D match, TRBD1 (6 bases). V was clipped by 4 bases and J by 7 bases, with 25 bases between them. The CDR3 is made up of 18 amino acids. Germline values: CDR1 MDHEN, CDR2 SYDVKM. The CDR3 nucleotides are TGTGCCAGCAGTTGGAGTAAGATTTATACAGGGAATAGTGAAAAACTGTTTTTT. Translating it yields CASSWSKIYTGNSEKLFF.

CDR3 region: CASSSPGGNEQFF. The CDR3 DNA reads TGTGCCAGCAGTTCCCCCGGGGGAAATGAGCAGTTCTTC. The chain is built from TRBV28 and TRBJ2-1; TRBD2 might be the D (6 bases). The V end lost 4 bases, the J end lost 7 bases, and 11 bases lay between the germline ends. CDR1 is MDHEN and CDR2 is SYDVKM in the germline V gene. The CDR3 spans 13 residues.

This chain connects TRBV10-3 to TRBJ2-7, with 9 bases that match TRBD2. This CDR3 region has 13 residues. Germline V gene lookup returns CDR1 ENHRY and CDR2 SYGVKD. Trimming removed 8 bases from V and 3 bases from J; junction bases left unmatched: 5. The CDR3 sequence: CAIHSGGNYEQYF. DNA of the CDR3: TGTGCCATCCATAGCGGGGGCAACTACGAGCAGTACTTC.

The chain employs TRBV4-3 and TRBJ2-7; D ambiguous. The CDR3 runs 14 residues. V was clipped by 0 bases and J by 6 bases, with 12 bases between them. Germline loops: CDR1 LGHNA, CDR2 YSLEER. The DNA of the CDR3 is TGCGCCAGCAGCCAAGATAACGCCTTCGGCGAGCAGTACTTC. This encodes CASSQDNAFGEQYF.

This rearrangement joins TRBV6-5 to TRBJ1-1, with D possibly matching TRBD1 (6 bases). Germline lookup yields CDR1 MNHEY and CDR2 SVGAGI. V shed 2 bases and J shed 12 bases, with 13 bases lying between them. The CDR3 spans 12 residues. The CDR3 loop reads CASSYGQTTTFF. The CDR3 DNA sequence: TGTGCCAGCAGTTACGGACAGACAACGACTTTCTTT.

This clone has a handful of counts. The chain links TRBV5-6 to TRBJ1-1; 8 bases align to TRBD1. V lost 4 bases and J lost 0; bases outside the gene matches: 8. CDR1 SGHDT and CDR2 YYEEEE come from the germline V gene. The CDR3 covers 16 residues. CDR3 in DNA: TGTGCCAGCAGCCGCCGGACAGGGAGGATGAACACTGAAGCTTTCTTT. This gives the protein CASSRRTGRMNTEAFF.

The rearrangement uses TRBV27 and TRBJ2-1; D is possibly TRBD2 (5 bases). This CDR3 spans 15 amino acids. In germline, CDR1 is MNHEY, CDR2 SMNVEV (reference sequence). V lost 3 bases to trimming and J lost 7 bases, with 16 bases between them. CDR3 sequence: CASSFGVVPGNEQFF. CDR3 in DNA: TGTGCCAGCAGTTTCGGGGTAGTTCCGGGGAATGAGCAGTTCTTC.

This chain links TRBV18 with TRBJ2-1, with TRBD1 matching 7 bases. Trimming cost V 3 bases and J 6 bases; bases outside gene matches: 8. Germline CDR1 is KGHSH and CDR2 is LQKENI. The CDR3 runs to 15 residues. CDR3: CASSPRNRTGNEQFF. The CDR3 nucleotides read TGTGCCAGCTCACCTAGAAATAGGACAGGCAATGAGCAGTTCTTC.

The CDR3 bases are TGCGCCAGCAGCCAGGAGCCCGGACAGGCAAAAACTAACTATGGCTACACCTTC. Residues: CASSQEPGQAKTNYGYTF. The chain couples TRBV4-1 to TRBJ1-2; 7 bases agree with TRBD1. Germline-derived CDR1 and CDR2 are MGHRA and YSYEKL. There are 18 residues in the CDR3. V shed 3 bases and J 0 bases; nucleotides not matched to a gene: 13.

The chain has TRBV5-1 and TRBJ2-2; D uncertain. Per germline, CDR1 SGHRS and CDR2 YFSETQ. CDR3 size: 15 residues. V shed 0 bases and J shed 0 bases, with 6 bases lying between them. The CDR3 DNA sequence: TGCGCCAGCAGCTTGGGGCTCACGAACACCGGGGAGCTGTTTTTT. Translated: CASSLGLTNTGELFF. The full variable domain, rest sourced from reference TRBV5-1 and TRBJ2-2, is KAGVTQTPRYLIKTRGQQVTLSCSPISGHRSVSWYQQTPGQGLQFLFEYFSETQRNKGNFPGRFSGRQFSNSRSEMNVSTLELGDSALYLCASSLGLTNTGELFFGEGSRLTVL.